These 3 T cell receptor beta chains originate from one sample sequenced in a study of metastatic and nonmetastatic thyroid tumors. Each patient came to thyroid surgery without any prior treatment (of any kind). TCRdb re-called the PCR reads with MiXCR. This table has tens of thousands of clones, roughly 21% appearing once. The sample was blood. The receptors come from a male donor with papillary thyroid cancer or a benign thyroid nodule (not recorded which). Some clones in this sample may be carry-over from other donors' samples.

The gene calls are TRBV20-1 and TRBJ2-7; D is undetermined. This CDR3 comprises 15 residues. V shed 0 bases and J shed 0 bases, with 12 bases lying between them. Germline V gene data show CDR1 as DFQATT and CDR2 as SNEGSKA (reference sequence). In nucleotides, the CDR3 is TGCAGTGCTAGAGATTGGGCAGAAAACTCCTACGAGCAGTACTTC. Protein product: CSARDWAENSYEQYF.

This clone has at least ten counts. The chain employs TRBV20-1 and TRBJ2-2, with TRBD1 identical over 7 bases. V dropped 6 bases and J dropped 6; count of bases not matched to a gene: 10. The germline CDR1 and CDR2 sequences are DFQATT and SNEGSKA (reference sequence). The CDR3 extends over 14 amino acids. The CDR3 coding sequence is TGCAGTGCCAGGGGCTTTCAGGGGGCCGGGGAGCTGTTTTTT. Amino acids: CSARGFQGAGELFF.

This clone occurred a few times. The chain carries TRBV6-1 and TRBJ2-1; D possibly corresponds to TRBD2 (6 bases). The V end was cut by 3 bases, the J end by 12 bases, with 15 bases between. Germline CDR1 and CDR2: MNHNS and SASEGT. The CDR3 spans 13 residues. CDR3 region: CASSEGLTGGQFF. For the CDR3, the DNA is TGTGCCAGCAGTGAGGGACTCACCGGTGGGCAGTTCTTC.